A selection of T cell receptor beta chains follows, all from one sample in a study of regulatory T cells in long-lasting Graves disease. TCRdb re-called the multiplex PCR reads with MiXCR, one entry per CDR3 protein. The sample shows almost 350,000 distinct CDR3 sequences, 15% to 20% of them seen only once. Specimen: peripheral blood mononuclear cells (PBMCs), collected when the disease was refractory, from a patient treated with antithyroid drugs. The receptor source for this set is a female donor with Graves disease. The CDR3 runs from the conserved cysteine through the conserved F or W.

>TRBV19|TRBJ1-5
CASSIFGGYSNQPQHF
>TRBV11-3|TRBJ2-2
CASSFPYKGDTGELFF
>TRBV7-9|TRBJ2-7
CASSKYGTSGTQRSEQYF
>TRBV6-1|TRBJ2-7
CASSPHGYYYEQYF
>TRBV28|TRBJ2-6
CASSSRQGIYSGANVLTF
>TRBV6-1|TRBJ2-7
CASAGWPNSYEQYF
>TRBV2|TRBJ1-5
CASSVQSNQPQHF
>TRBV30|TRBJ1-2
CAWSNNHYGYTF
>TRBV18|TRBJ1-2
CASSPSAGDGYTF
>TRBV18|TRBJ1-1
CASSEQGWTEAFF
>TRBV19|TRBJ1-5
CASGQGGSQLDF
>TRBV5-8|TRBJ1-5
CASSLGQARNQPQHF
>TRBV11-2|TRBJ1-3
CASSLGVPGNTIYF